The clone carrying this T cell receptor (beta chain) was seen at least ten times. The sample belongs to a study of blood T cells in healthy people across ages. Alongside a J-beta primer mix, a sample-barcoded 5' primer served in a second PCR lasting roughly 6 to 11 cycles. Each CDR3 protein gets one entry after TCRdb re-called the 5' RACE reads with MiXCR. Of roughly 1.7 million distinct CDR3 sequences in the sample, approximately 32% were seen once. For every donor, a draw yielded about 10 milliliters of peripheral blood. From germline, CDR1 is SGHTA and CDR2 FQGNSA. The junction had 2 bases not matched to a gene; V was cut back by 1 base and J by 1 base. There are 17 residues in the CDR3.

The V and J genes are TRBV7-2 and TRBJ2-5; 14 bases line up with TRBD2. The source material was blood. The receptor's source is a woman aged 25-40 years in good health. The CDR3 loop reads CASSLGTSGRFQETQYF. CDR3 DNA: TGTGCCAGCAGCTTAGGGACTAGCGGGAGGTTCCAAGAGACCCAGTACTTC.